This TCR beta chain came from a study of vaccination and CD4 T cells after COVID-19. Overall study context: Control cultures received a CEFX pool, an HIV-1 Nef pool, or no peptide. Study observations and caveats: Convalescent patient numbers were relatively low, with no early post-infection timepoints.

Comments on this clonotype: Antigen specificity is unknown.

Sequenced with the Oncomine TCR Beta short-read assay was DNA taken from cultured CD4+ T cells. TCRdb redid the calling of the PCR reads with MiXCR, one entry per CDR3 protein. The profile covers around 4,600 distinct CDR3 sequences, with 30% to 35% appearing a single time and around 32% taken by the ten largest. V was clipped by 0 bases and J by 4 bases; unmatched bases: 4. From germline, CDR1 is DFQATT and CDR2 SNEGSKA (reference sequence). The CDR3 extends over 15 amino acids. As to treatment: roughly 11-day PBMC culture with coronavirus spike peptide pools or control peptides (ViraFEST assay). Material: CD4+ T cells from blood, cultured in vitro. The genes are TRBV20-1 and TRBJ2-2, with 8 bases fitting TRBD2. This receptor was identified in a human donor who had recovered from COVID-19. This CDR3 is CSARDPGTSTGELFF. The CDR3 region has the DNA TGCAGTGCTAGAGATCCCGGGACTAGCACCGGGGAGCTGTTTTTT.